This T cell receptor (beta chain) was identified in a study of T cell responses to AZD1222 COVID-19 vaccine. Study results and limitations: Clonal diversity was possibly underestimated, and the donors were mostly white British, with more females.

Assay used: immunoSEQ multiplex PCR; TCRdb lists only in-frame clones, some missing. The data contain more than 100,000 clones, around 90% of them singletons. A word on this clone: What it binds is unknown.

Trimming removed 2 bases from V and 4 bases from J; junction bases left unmatched: 11. Looked up from germline, CDR1 is SGHRS and CDR2 is YFSETQ. The CDR3 spans 17 residues. This clonotype originated in an adult in good health. V is TRBV5-1 and J is TRBJ2-5; 10 bases line up with TRBD2. This specimen consisted of peripheral blood, obtained on day 0 of AZD1222 vaccination. The CDR3 nucleotides read TGCGCCAGCAGCTTTGGAGGGGAGCGGGGGGGCCGAGAGACCCAGTACTTC. It encodes CASSFGGERGGRETQYF. Supplemented by reference TRBV5-1 and TRBJ2-5, the full variable domain reads KAGVTQTPRYLIKTRGQQVTLSCSPISGHRSVSWYQQTPGQGLQFLFEYFSETQRNKGNFPGRFSGRQFSNSRSEMNVSTLELGDSALYLCASSFGGERGGRETQYFGPGTRLLVL.